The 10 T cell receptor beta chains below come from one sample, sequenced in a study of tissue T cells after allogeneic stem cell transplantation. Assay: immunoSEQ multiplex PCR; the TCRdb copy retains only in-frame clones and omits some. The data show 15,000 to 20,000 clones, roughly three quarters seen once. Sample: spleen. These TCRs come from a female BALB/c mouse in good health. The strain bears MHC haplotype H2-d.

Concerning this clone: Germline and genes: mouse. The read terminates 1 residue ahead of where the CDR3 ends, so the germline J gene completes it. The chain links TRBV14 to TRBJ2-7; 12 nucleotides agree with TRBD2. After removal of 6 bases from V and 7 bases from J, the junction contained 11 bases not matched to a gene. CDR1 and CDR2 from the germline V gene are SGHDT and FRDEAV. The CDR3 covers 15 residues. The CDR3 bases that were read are TGTGCCAGCACCTTAGACTGGGGGGGCGCGGGAGAACAGTAC. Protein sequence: CASTLDWGGAGEQY. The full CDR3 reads CASTLDWGGAGEQYF.

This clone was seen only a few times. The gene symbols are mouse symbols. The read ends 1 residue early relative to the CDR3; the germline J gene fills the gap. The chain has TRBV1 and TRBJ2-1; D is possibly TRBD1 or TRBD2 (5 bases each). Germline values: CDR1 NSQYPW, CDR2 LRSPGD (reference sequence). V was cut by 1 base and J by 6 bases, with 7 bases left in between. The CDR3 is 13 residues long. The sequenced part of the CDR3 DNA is TGCACCTGCAGTGCAGCGGGGGTTGCTGAGCAGTTC. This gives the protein CTCSAAGVAEQF. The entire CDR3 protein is CTCSAAGVAEQFF.

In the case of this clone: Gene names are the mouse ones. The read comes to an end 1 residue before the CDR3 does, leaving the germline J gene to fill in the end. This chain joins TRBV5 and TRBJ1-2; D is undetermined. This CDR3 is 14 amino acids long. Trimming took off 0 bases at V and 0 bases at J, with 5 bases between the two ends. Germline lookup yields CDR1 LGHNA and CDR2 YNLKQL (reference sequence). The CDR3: CASSQDPTNSDYTF. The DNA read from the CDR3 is TGTGCCAGCAGCCAAGATCCAACAAACTCCGACTACACC.

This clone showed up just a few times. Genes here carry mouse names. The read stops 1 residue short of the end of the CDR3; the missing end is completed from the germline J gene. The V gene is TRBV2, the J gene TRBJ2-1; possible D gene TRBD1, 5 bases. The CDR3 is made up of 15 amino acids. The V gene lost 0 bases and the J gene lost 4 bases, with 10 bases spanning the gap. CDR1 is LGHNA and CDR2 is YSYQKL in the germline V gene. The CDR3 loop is CASSQDIQGYAEQFF. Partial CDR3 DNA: TGTGCCAGCAGCCAAGATATCCAGGGATATGCTGAGCAGTTC.

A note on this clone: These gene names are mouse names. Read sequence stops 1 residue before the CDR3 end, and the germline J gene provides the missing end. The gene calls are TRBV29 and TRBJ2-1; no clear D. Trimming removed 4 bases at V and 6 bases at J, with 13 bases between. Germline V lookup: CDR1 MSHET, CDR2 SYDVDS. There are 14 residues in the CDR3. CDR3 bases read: TGTGCTAGCAGTTCCCGGGCGGAGGGTGCTGAGCAGTTC. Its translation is CASSSRAEGAEQF. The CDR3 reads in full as CASSSRAEGAEQFF. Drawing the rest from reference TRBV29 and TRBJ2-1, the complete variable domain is DMKVTQMPRYLIKRMGENVLLECGQDMSHETMYWYRQDPGLGLQLIYISYDVDSNSEGDIPKGYRVSRKKREHFSLILDSAKTNQTSVYFCASSSRAEGAEQFFGPGTRLTVL.

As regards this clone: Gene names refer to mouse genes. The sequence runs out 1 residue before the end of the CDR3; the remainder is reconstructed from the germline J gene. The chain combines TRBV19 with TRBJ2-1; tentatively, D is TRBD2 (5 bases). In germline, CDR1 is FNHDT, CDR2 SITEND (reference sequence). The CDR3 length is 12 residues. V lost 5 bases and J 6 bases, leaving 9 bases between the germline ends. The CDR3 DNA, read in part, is TGTGCCAGCAGCCCGGACTTTGCTGAGCAGTTC. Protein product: CASSPDFAEQF. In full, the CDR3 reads CASSPDFAEQFF.

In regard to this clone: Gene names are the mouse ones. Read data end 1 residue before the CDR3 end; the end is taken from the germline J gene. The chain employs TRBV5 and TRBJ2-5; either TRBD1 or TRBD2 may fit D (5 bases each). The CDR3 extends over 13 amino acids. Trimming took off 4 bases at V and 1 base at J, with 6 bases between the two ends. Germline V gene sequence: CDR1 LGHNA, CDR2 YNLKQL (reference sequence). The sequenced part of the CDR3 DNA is TGTGCCAGCAGCCGGGACCACCAAGACACCCAGTAC. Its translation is CASSRDHQDTQY. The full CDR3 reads CASSRDHQDTQYF.

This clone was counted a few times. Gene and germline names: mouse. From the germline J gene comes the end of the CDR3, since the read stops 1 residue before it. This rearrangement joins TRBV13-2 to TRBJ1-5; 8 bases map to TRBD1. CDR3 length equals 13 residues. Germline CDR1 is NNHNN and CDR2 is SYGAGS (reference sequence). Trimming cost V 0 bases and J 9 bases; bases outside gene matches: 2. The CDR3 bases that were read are TGTGCCAGCGGTGATGCCAGGGGGCGGGCTCCGCTT. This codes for CASGDARGRAPL. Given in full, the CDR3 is CASGDARGRAPLF.

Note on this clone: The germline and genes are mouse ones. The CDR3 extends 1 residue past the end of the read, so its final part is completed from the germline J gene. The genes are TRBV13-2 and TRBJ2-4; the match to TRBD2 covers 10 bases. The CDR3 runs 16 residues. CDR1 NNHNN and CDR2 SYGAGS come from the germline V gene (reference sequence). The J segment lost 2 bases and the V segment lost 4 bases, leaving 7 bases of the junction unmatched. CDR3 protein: CASGLTGGRAQNTLYF. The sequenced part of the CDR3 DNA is TGTGCCAGCGGTCTGACTGGGGGGCGGGCTCAAAACACCTTGTAC.

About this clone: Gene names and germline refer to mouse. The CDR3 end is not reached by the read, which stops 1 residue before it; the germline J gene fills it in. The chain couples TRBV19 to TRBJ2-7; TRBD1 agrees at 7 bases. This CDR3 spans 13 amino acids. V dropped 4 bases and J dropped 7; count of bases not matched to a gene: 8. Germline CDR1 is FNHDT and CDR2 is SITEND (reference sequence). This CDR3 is CASSLFTGDEQYF. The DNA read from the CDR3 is TGTGCCAGCAGTCTTTTTACAGGGGACGAACAGTAC.